The 21 T cell receptor beta chains in this list originate from one sample, sequenced in a study of cytomegalovirus exposure and HLA in healthy donors. 60 Vbeta and 13 Jbeta primers were used in PCR. Here immunoSEQ multiplex PCR was the method, and the copy in TCRdb shows in-frame clones only, minus some. The sample has under 130,000 clones, 60% to 80% seen once. The sequenced material came from PBMCs. These receptor sequences come from a woman in her thirties or forties in good health and CMV-seropositive.

In DNA form, the CDR3 reads TGTGCCAGCAGTTGGGGGGGCTCAAACTATGGCTACACCTTC. It yields the protein CASSWGGSNYGYTF. This sequence joins TRBV27 and TRBJ1-2; the D gene is possibly TRBD1 (6 bases). The CDR3 has 14 residues. The germline gives CDR1 MNHEY, CDR2 SMNVEV (reference sequence). Trimming removed 4 bases at V and 2 bases at J, with 11 bases between.

This clone was counted only a few times. This chain joins TRBV7-2 and TRBJ1-5; 7 nucleotides align to TRBD1. Germline loops: CDR1 SGHTA, CDR2 FQGNSA. The CDR3 consists of 16 residues. The trim removed 4 bases at V and 5 bases at J, leaving 11 bases unmatched. The CDR3 loop reads CASSSPQYRGDQPQHF. CDR3 nucleotides: TGTGCCAGCAGCTCACCACAATACAGGGGTGATCAGCCCCAGCATTTT.

This chain uses TRBV20-1 with TRBJ2-3; D gene uncertain. V shed 3 bases and J shed 7 bases, with 5 bases lying between them. CDR3 size: 10 residues. Germline lookup yields CDR1 DFQATT and CDR2 SNEGSKA (reference sequence). Here the CDR3 reads CSARENTQYF. As DNA, the CDR3 is TGCAGTGCTAGGGAGAATACGCAGTATTTT.

The chain's CDR3 is CASSLRRASGGYNEQFF. The CDR3, as DNA: TGTGCCAGCAGCTTACGTCGTGCTAGCGGGGGTTACAATGAGCAGTTCTTC. This sequence joins TRBV11-3 and TRBJ2-1; 10 bases are shared with TRBD2. V dropped 2 bases and J dropped 4; count of bases not matched to a gene: 8. Germline V gives CDR1 SGHNT, CDR2 YENEEA. The CDR3 totals 17 residues.

The CDR3 region is CASSLAQTRDTEAFF. CDR3 nucleotide sequence: TGTGCCAGCAGCTTGGCACAGACTAGGGACACTGAAGCTTTCTTT. V gene TRBV5-5 combines with J gene TRBJ1-1; D is ambiguous. Per germline, CDR1 SGHKS and CDR2 YYEKEE (reference sequence). The CDR3 has 15 residues. Trimming stripped 0 bases from V and 3 bases from J, with 12 bases between.

The rearrangement joins TRBV5-1 to TRBJ1-2; TRBD1 might be the D (6 bases). From germline, CDR1 is SGHRS and CDR2 YFSETQ. V lost 4 bases to trimming and J lost 0 bases, with 13 bases between them. The CDR3 totals 15 residues. CDR3 sequence reads: CASSLGASSNYGYTF. The DNA of the CDR3 is TGCGCCAGCAGCCTGGGGGCCAGCTCTAACTATGGCTACACCTTC.

This chain uses TRBV6-4 with TRBJ1-1, with 9 bases aligning to TRBD1. This CDR3 spans 12 amino acids. The germline CDR1 and CDR2 sequences are MRHNA and SNTAGT. With 5 bases clipped from V and 11 bases from J, the junction kept 6 bases outside the gene matches. The CDR3, as DNA: TGTGCCAGCAGTTACCCCGGACAGGGGGCTTTCTTT. Its translation: CASSYPGQGAFF.

This chain uses TRBV18 with TRBJ2-7, with 7 positions matching TRBD2. The V gene's germline CDR1 is KGHSH and CDR2 LQKENI. V lost 1 base and J lost 2; bases outside the gene matches: 5. This CDR3 contains 15 residues. The CDR3 loop is CASSPQGREPYEQYF. The CDR3 nucleotides read TGTGCCAGCTCACCACAGGGGCGGGAGCCCTACGAGCAGTACTTC.

The rearrangement links TRBV7-9 to TRBJ1-4, with 10 bases identical to TRBD1. The CDR3 extends over 16 amino acids. The germline gives CDR1 SEHNR, CDR2 FQNEAQ (reference sequence). After removal of 5 bases from V and 8 bases from J, the junction contained 11 bases not matched to a gene. CDR3 in DNA: TGTGCCAGCAGCACGACAGGGGGCGCGTTAAGGGAAAAACTGTTTTTT. Its protein product is CASSTTGGALREKLFF.

V is TRBV6-4 and J is TRBJ1-2, with 11 bases matching TRBD1. The germline V gene has CDR1 MRHNA and CDR2 SNTAGT. V lost 0 bases to trimming and J lost 4 bases; unmatched junction nucleotides: 13. This CDR3 is 19 amino acids long. In DNA form, the CDR3 reads TGTGCCAGCAGTGACTCCAATACGCCCGGGACAGGGGGTAGCTATGGCTACACCTTC. It codes for CASSDSNTPGTGGSYGYTF.

This rearrangement joins TRBV5-6 to TRBJ2-2; possibly TRBD1 for D (6 bases). The CDR3 length is 14 residues. V lost 4 bases to trimming and J lost 8 bases, with 15 bases between them. Germline CDR1 and CDR2: SGHDT and YYEEEE. In DNA form, the CDR3 reads TGTGCCAGCAGCCCCGGGACAACGTCAGGGGAGCTGTTTTTT. Amino acids: CASSPGTTSGELFF.

For this clone: The junction does not match germline at one end; this may be a read error. V is TRBV28 and J is TRBJ1-2; D is perhaps TRBD1 (5 bases). The CDR3 consists of 11 residues. Germline lookup yields CDR1 MDHEN and CDR2 SYDVKM. CDR3 DNA sequence: TGCCCTGGTCAGGGTAACTATGGCTACACCTTC. Translated, it gives CPGQGNYGYTF.

The chain links TRBV4-1 to TRBJ1-2; tentatively, D is TRBD1 (6 bases). The germline gives CDR1 MGHRA, CDR2 YSYEKL. CDR3 size: 16 residues. The V end lost 4 bases, the J end lost 4 bases, and 19 bases lay between the germline ends. The CDR3 DNA follows: TGCGCCAGCAGCCTGATTATCACCGGGACACTCTATGGCTACACCTTC. Protein: CASSLIITGTLYGYTF.

The V gene is TRBV28, the J gene TRBJ1-1; D is possibly TRBD1 (5 bases). The V and J ends lost 6 bases and 0 bases respectively, with 14 bases between them. Germline CDR1 reads MDHEN; CDR2 reads SYDVKM. This CDR3 is built from 15 residues. The CDR3 is CASSRPETVNTEAFF. The CDR3 nucleotides read TGTGCCAGCAGCAGACCCGAGACAGTGAACACTGAAGCTTTCTTT.

The chain recombines TRBV27 with TRBJ2-1; 7 positions agree with TRBD2. The CDR3 is 17 amino acids. Per the germline V gene, CDR1 is MNHEY and CDR2 is SMNVEV (reference sequence). Trimming cost V 3 bases and J 0 bases; bases outside gene matches: 8. CDR3 coding DNA: TGTGCCAGCAGTTTGGGGGGGTTCTTCGGCTCCTACAATGAGCAGTTCTTC. Protein product: CASSLGGFFGSYNEQFF.

The gene calls are TRBV27 and TRBJ2-1; TRBD2 matches 8 bases. Germline-derived CDR1 and CDR2 are MNHEY and SMNVEV (reference sequence). This CDR3 has 15 residues. V trimming: 1 base; J trimming: 8 bases; junction bases outside the gene matches: 7. In nucleotides, the CDR3 is TGTGCCAGCAGTTTATTCCGCGGGGGGCTTCATGAGCAGTTCTTC. This codes for CASSLFRGGLHEQFF.

The V call is TRBV28, the J call TRBJ1-1, with D tentatively TRBD1 (5 bases). The V and J ends lost 3 bases and 0 bases respectively, with 14 bases between them. This CDR3 has 16 amino acids. CDR1 MDHEN and CDR2 SYDVKM come from the germline V gene. The CDR3 bases are TGTGCCAGCAGTTTGCCTGTACGGGGGGTGAACACTGAAGCTTTCTTT. Its translation is CASSLPVRGVNTEAFF.

The chain joins TRBV5-1 to TRBJ2-5; D might be TRBD2 (6 bases). The ends were cut back, 5 bases at V and 4 bases at J, with 15 bases in the middle. CDR3 length: 14 amino acids. Germline V gives CDR1 SGHRS, CDR2 YFSETQ. CDR3 amino acids: CASSLGNGGETQYF. The CDR3 DNA reads as TGCGCCAGCAGTCTCGGTAACGGGGGAGAGACCCAGTACTTC.

V gene TRBV19 combines with J gene TRBJ1-2; no clear D gene. This CDR3 spans 13 amino acids. Trimming shortened V by 1 base and J by 5 bases, and 8 bases separated the two germline ends. The germline gives CDR1 LNHDA, CDR2 SQIVND (reference sequence). The CDR3 region is CASSIAAAYGYTF. The CDR3 DNA follows: TGTGCCAGTAGTATAGCGGCGGCGTATGGCTACACCTTC.

Only a few counts were recorded for this clone. The chain has TRBV14 and TRBJ1-2; 7 nucleotides align to TRBD1. The CDR3 is 17 residues long. Germline V gives CDR1 SGHDN, CDR2 FVKESK. J gave up 0 bases and V 2 bases, and 9 bases lay outside the gene matches. The CDR3 DNA reads as TGTGCCAGCAGCCAACGGGACAGAGTACTATCTAACTATGGCTACACCTTC. Translated: CASSQRDRVLSNYGYTF.

The chain employs TRBV28 and TRBJ1-6; the match to TRBD1 covers 7 bases. The CDR3 is 15 residues long. V dropped 2 bases and J dropped 7; count of bases not matched to a gene: 5. CDR1 and CDR2 (germline): MDHEN, SYDVKM. CDR3: CASSLEGRGNSPLHF. The DNA of the CDR3 is TGTGCCAGCAGTTTAGAGGGCAGGGGGAATTCACCCCTCCACTTT.